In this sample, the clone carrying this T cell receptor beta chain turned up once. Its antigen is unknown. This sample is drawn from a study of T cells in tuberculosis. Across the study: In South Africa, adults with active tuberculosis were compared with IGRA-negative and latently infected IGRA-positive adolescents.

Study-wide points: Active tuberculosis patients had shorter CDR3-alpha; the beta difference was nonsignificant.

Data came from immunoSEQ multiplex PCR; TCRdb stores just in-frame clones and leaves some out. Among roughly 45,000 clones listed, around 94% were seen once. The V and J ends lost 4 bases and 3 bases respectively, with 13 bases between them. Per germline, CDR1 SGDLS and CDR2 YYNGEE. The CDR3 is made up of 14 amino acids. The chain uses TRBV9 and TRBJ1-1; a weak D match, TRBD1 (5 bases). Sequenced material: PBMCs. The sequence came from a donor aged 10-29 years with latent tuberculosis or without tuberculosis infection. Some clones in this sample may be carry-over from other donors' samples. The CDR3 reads CASSPSAGDTEAFF. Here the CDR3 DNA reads TGTGCCAGCAGCCCAAGCGCGGGGGACACTGAAGCTTTCTTT.